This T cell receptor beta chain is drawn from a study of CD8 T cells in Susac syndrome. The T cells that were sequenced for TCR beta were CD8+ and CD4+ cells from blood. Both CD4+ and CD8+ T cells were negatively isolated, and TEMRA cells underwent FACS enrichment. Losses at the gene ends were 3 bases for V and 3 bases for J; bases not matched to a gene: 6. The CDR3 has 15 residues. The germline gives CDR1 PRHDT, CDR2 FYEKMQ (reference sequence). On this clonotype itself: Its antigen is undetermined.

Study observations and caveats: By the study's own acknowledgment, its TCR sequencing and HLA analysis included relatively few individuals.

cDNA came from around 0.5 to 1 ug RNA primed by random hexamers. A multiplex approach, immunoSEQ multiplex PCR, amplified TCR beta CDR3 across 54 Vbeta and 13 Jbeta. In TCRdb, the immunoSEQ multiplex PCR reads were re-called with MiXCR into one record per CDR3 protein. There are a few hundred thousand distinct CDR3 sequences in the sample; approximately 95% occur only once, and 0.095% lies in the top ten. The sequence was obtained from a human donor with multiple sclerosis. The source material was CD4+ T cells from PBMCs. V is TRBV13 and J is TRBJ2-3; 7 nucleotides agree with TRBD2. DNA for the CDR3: TGTGCCAGCAGCTTGAGGGAGGGCCAAACAGATACGCAGTATTTT. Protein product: CASSLREGQTDTQYF.